Shown below are 11 T cell receptor beta chains from a single sample sequenced in a study of blood T cell repertoires in COVID-19. Here immunoSEQ multiplex PCR was the method, and the copy in TCRdb shows in-frame clones only, minus some. The repertoire consists of some 320,000 clones, with 90% occurring once and the leading ten covering about 4%. The sample was PBMCs or T cells enriched from blood (not recorded which). The receptor source for this set is a young woman who had been exposed to COVID-19.

The V and J genes are TRBV11-2 and TRBJ1-2; D perhaps matches TRBD1 (6 bases). There are 14 residues in the CDR3. Germline V gene data show CDR1 as SGHAT and CDR2 as FQNNGV. The V end lost 5 bases, the J end lost 3 bases, and 13 bases lay between the germline ends. As DNA, the CDR3 is TGTGCCAGCAGCCACGGGGGGGCACACTATGGCTACACCTTC. Residues: CASSHGGAHYGYTF.

The gene calls are TRBV5-5 and TRBJ1-3; D perhaps matches TRBD1 (5 bases). Germline-derived CDR1 and CDR2 are SGHKS and YYEKEE (reference sequence). The CDR3 covers 13 residues. V was clipped by 9 bases and J by 5 bases, with 15 bases between them. CDR3 bases: TGTGCCACCTCTCTGGGGGGGAGAAACACCATATATTTT. Amino acid sequence: CATSLGGRNTIYF.

This chain uses TRBV5-1 with TRBJ2-7, with TRBD1 identical over 7 bases. The germline V gene has CDR1 SGHRS and CDR2 YFSETQ. The ends lost 2 bases at V and 3 bases at J; junction bases unmatched: 2. The CDR3 is 13 residues long. The CDR3 DNA follows: TGCGCCAGCAGCTTAGACAGGGTCTACGAGCAGTACTTC. Its protein product is CASSLDRVYEQYF.

As to this clone: At one end the junction does not follow the germline gene, possibly because of a read error. The genes are TRBV2 and TRBJ2-2; 8 bases map to TRBD1. Germline CDR1 is SNHLY and CDR2 is FYNNEI. The CDR3 is 14 residues long. The CDR3 here is CASREEQGAGELFF. The DNA for the CDR3 is TGTGCCAGCAGGGAAGAACAGGGGGCCGGGGAGCTGTTTTTT.

The chain joins TRBV9 to TRBJ1-6, with a weak D call TRBD1 (5 bases). The CDR3 spans 17 residues. V was trimmed by 4 bases and J by 6 bases, leaving 20 bases between them. The germline V gene encodes CDR1 SGDLS and CDR2 YYNGEE. The CDR3 DNA follows: TGTGCCAGCAGCCCTCAAAATCAGGCCAGGGCTAATTCACCCCTCCACTTT. Translation: CASSPQNQARANSPLHF.

The chain has TRBV9 and TRBJ2-3, with 7 bases fitting TRBD2. The germline gives CDR1 SGDLS, CDR2 YYNGEE. J lost 0 bases, V lost 4 bases, and 8 bases had no gene match. This CDR3 has 16 residues. The chain's CDR3 is CASSTYGRGSTDTQYF. The CDR3 nucleotides read TGTGCCAGCAGCACCTATGGGCGGGGGAGCACAGATACGCAGTATTTT. The variable domain in full, with the rest retrieved from reference TRBV9 and TRBJ2-3, is DSGVTQTPKHLITATGQRVTLRCSPRSGDLSVYWYQQSLDQGLQFLIQYYNGEERAKGNILERFSAQQFPDLHSELNLSSLELGDSALYFCASSTYGRGSTDTQYFGPGTRLTVL.

This chain connects TRBV7-6 to TRBJ2-3; D remains unclear. The CDR3 is 14 residues long. Trimming took off 3 bases at V and 4 bases at J, with 11 bases between the two ends. CDR1 SGHVS and CDR2 FNYEAQ come from the germline V gene. The CDR3 region is CASSFSGSADTQYF. CDR3 in DNA: TGTGCCAGCAGCTTCTCCGGAAGCGCAGATACGCAGTATTTT.

The chain carries TRBV3-1 (or the pseudogene TRBV3-2) and TRBJ1-2, with 7 nucleotides matching TRBD1. CDR1 and CDR2 (germline): LGHDT, YNNKEL (reference sequence). The trim removed 3 bases at V and 3 bases at J, leaving 7 bases unmatched. This CDR3 comprises 15 residues. The CDR3 sequence is CASSHPGQAHYGYTF. As DNA, the CDR3 is TGTGCCAGCAGCCATCCCGGACAGGCCCACTATGGCTACACCTTC.

CDR3: CASSPSGRRAEAFF. DNA of the CDR3: TGTGCCAGCAGCCCAAGCGGTCGGAGGGCTGAAGCTTTCTTT. The gene calls are TRBV7-2 and TRBJ1-1; D is ambiguous. The V and J ends lost 5 bases and 6 bases respectively, with 16 bases between them. Germline-derived CDR1 and CDR2 are SGHTA and FQGNSA. The CDR3 length is 14 residues.

The chain is built from TRBV1 and TRBJ1-5. TRBV1 corresponds to a pseudogene. The CDR3 is made up of 14 amino acids. The CDR3 is CTSSQDSGRLRVHF. For the CDR3, the DNA is TGCACCAGCAGCCAAGATTCCGGGCGTTTGCGGGTGCATTTT.

The chain combines TRBV6-2 or TRBV6-3 with TRBJ2-1, with D unclear. Deletions cut 7 bases from V and 0 bases from J, with 13 bases between. This CDR3 contains 15 residues. Germline CDR1 is MNHEY and CDR2 is SVGEGT. CDR3: CASNPGHPSYNEQFF. The CDR3 DNA is TGTGCCAGCAACCCTGGCCACCCCTCCTACAATGAGCAGTTCTTC.